This T cell receptor (beta chain) was retrieved from a study of blood T cell repertoires in COVID-19. The protocol was immunoSEQ multiplex PCR, while the TCRdb copy is restricted to in-frame clones and leaves out a portion. The sample comprises about 180,000 clones, 70% to 90% of which are singletons, and more than 5% rests with the top ten. Only a few counts were recorded for this clone. Seattle's enrolled individuals joined amid active infection and were then monitored longitudinally. Sequencing was performed on peripheral blood. The sequence derives from a woman between 45 and 65 years old with COVID-19, enrolled during active disease.

CDR3: CASSIGGGGNQPQHF. The CDR3 bases are TGTGCCAGTAGTATAGGGGGCGGTGGAAATCAGCCCCAGCATTTT. This chain uses TRBV19 with TRBJ1-5; maybe TRBD1 (5 bases). This CDR3 region has 15 residues. The germline CDR1 and CDR2 sequences are LNHDA and SQIVND (reference sequence). Trimming left V 1 base short and J 4 bases short, with 11 bases between.